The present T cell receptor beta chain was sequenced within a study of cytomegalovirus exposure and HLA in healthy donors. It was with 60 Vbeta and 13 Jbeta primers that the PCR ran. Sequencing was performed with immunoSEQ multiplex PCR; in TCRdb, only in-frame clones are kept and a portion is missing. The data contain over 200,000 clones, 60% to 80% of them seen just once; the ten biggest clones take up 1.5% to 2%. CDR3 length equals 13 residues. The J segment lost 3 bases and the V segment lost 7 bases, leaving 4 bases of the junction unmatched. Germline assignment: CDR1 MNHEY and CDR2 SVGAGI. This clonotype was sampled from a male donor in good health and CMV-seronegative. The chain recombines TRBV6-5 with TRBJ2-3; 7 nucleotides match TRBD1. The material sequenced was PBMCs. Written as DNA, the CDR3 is TGTGCCAGCAAAGGGGGCGGAACAGATACGCAGTATTTT. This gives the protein CASKGGGTDTQYF.